The 9 T cell receptor beta chains in this list originate from one sample, sequenced in a study of shared clonotypes between healthy human individuals. Assay used: immunoSEQ multiplex PCR; TCRdb lists only in-frame clones, some missing. This repertoire shows 600,000 to 800,000 clones, over 60% found once; its top ten account for under 2%. Material: memory CD4+ T cells sorted from blood. Subset noted: CD45RA-negative fraction. These receptors were collected from a woman aged 30 to 39 in good health.

This chain links TRBV2 with TRBJ1-2; no clear D. V gave up 0 bases and J gave up 3 bases, with 5 bases separating them. This CDR3 is 13 amino acids long. Germline V gene data show CDR1 as SNHLY and CDR2 as FYNNEI. Here the CDR3 DNA reads TGTGCCAGCAGTGAAGCCCAGTACTATGGCTACACCTTC. This encodes CASSEAQYYGYTF.

CDR3 in amino acids: CASSQGVRAGGYEQYF. CDR3 sequence (DNA): TGTGCCAGCAGCCAAGGGGTGAGGGCGGGAGGCTACGAGCAGTACTTC. This sequence joins TRBV4-2 and TRBJ2-7, with 8 bases aligning to TRBD2. Germline V gives CDR1 LGHNA, CDR2 YNFKEQ. There are 16 residues in the CDR3. The V and J ends lost 1 base and 3 bases, in that order; junction bases with no gene match: 8.

This chain connects TRBV5-1 to TRBJ2-7; TRBD1 agrees at 10 bases. CDR1 and CDR2 (germline): SGHRS, YFSETQ. Trimming removed 4 bases from V and 3 bases from J; junction bases left unmatched: 7. The CDR3 runs 15 residues. For the CDR3, the DNA is TGCGCCAGCAGCGATCGGACAGGGGGTTTCTACGAGCAGTACTTC. It specifies CASSDRTGGFYEQYF.

This clone was found once. The chain carries TRBV19 and TRBJ2-3; D possibly corresponds to TRBD1 (5 bases). This CDR3 spans 16 amino acids. With 2 bases removed from V and 1 base from J, the gap between germline ends came to 13 bases. Germline V gene data show CDR1 as LNHDA and CDR2 as SQIVND (reference sequence). The CDR3 coding sequence is TGTGCCAGTAGTATATTCTCCAGGGTCGGCACAGATACGCAGTATTTT. Its translation is CASSIFSRVGTDTQYF.

This sequence joins TRBV7-9 and TRBJ2-4; a possible D gene is TRBD2 (5 bases). Germline assignment: CDR1 SEHNR and CDR2 FQNEAQ (reference sequence). Trimming removed 4 bases at V and 5 bases at J, with 12 bases between. The CDR3 runs 14 residues. This CDR3 reads CASSSNTRENIQYF. The CDR3, as DNA: TGTGCCAGCAGCTCCAACACGAGGGAAAACATTCAGTACTTC.

The chain combines TRBV6-1 with TRBJ2-7; D is uncertain. V dropped 2 bases and J dropped 1 base, with 6 bases sitting between them. From germline, CDR1 is MNHNS and CDR2 SASEGT. This CDR3 is built from 13 residues. The chain's CDR3 is CASSEIASYEQYF. The CDR3 DNA reads TGTGCCAGCAGTGAAATTGCGTCCTACGAGCAGTACTTC.

The rearrangement links TRBV19 to TRBJ2-3; 7 bases fit TRBD2. This CDR3 spans 15 amino acids. CDR1 and CDR2 (germline): LNHDA, SQIVND (reference sequence). J was trimmed by 6 bases and V by 3 bases; bases with no gene match: 9. The CDR3 DNA reads TGTGCCAGTAGTATTGGTCTAGCGGAGCCCGATACGCAGTATTTT. Its translation is CASSIGLAEPDTQYF.

V usage is TRBV28 and J usage is TRBJ1-2; perhaps TRBD1 as D (6 bases). The CDR3 has 14 amino acids. Trimming took off 3 bases at V and 4 bases at J, with 12 bases between the two ends. CDR1 and CDR2 from the germline V gene are MDHEN and SYDVKM. CDR3 region: CASSFARGTYGYTF. CDR3 nucleotide sequence: TGTGCCAGCAGTTTCGCCAGGGGTACCTATGGCTACACCTTC.

The chain couples TRBV2 to TRBJ2-7; 9 bases fit TRBD2. Germline loops: CDR1 SNHLY, CDR2 FYNNEI. The CDR3 sequence is 15 residues long. V gave up 7 bases and J gave up 4 bases; unmatched junction bases: 11. CDR3 nucleotide sequence: TGTGCCAGCACCACTAATAGCGGGAGTTTTTACGAGCAGTACTTC. It translates to CASTTNSGSFYEQYF.